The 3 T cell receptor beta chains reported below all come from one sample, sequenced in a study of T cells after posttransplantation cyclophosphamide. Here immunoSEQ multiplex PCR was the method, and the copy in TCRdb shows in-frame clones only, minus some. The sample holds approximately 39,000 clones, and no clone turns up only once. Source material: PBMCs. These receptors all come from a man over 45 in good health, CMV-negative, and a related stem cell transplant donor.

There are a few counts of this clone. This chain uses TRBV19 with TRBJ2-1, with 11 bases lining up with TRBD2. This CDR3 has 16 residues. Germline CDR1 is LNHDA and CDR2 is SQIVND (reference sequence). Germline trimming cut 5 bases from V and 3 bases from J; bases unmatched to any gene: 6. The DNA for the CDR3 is TGTGCCAGTAGTCTCAAAACTAGCGGGAGCTACAATGAGCAGTTCTTC. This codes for CASSLKTSGSYNEQFF. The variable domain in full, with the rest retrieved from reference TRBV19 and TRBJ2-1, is DGGITQSPKYLFRKEGQNVTLSCEQNLNHDAMYWYRQDPGQGLRLIYYSQIVNDFQKGDIAEGYSVSREKKESFPLTVTSAQKNPTAFYLCASSLKTSGSYNEQFFGPGTRLTVL.

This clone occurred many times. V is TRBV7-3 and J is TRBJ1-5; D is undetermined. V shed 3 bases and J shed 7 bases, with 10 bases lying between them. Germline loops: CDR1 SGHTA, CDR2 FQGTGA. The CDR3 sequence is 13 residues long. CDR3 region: CASSLTPGQPQHF. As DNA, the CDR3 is TGTGCCAGCAGCTTGACCCCGGGGCAGCCCCAGCATTTT.

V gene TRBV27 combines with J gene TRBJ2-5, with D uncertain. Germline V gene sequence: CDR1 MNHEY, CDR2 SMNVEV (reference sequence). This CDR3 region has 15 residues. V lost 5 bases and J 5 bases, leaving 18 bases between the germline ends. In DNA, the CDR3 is TGTGCCAGCAGTCCCGAATCCCCGGGTTGGGAGACCCAGTACTTC. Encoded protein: CASSPESPGWETQYF.